Listed here is a single TCR beta chain. The antigen remains undetermined. V shed 3 bases, J shed 5 bases, and the junction held 8 bases outside the gene matches. Per germline, CDR1 DFQATT and CDR2 SNEGSKA (reference sequence). This CDR3 contains 14 residues. There were TCR beta CDR3 regions amplified from RNA transcripts. When the TCR CDR3 underwent first-round RT-PCR, the HTBI primer set was used. TCRdb ran MiXCR on the multiplex PCR reads and lists one entry per CDR3 protein. The table lists roughly 500,000 distinct CDR3 sequences, under 60% of them singletons. This sample was taken from a study of T cells in Graves' hyperthyroidism and ophthalmopathy. Study observations and caveats: Stable hyperthyroidism was separated from ophthalmopathy by a model based on 13 V-J features.

It was uncontrolled infection, other autoimmune disease, pregnancy or lactation that excluded patients. Specimen: peripheral blood or thyroid tissue (not recorded which). This clonotype was obtained from an adult woman with Graves' disease, either hyperthyroidism or ophthalmopathy (not recorded which). The genes are TRBV20-1 and TRBJ2-5; TRBD1 agrees at 8 bases. CDR3 sequence: CSASPTGVGETQYF. The CDR3 DNA reads TGCAGTGCTAGTCCGACAGGGGTGGGGGAGACCCAGTACTTC.